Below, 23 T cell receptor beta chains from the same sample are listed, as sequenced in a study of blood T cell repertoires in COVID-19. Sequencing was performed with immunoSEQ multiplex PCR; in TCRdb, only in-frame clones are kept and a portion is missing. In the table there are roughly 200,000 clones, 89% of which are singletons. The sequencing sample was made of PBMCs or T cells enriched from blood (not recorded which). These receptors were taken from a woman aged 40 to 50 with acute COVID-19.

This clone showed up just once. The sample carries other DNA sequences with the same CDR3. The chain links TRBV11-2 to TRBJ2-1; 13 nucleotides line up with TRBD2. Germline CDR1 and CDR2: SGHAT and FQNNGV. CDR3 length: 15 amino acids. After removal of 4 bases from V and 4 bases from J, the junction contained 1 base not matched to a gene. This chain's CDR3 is CASSSLAGGYNEQFF. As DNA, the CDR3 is TGTGCCAGCAGCTCACTAGCGGGGGGGTACAATGAGCAGTTCTTC.

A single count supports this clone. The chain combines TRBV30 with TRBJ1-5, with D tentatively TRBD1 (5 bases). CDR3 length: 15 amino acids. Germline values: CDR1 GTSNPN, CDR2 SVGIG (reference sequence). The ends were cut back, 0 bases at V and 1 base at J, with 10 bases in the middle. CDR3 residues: CAWSVMAGSNQPQHF. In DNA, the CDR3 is TGTGCCTGGAGTGTTATGGCAGGGAGCAATCAGCCCCAGCATTTT.

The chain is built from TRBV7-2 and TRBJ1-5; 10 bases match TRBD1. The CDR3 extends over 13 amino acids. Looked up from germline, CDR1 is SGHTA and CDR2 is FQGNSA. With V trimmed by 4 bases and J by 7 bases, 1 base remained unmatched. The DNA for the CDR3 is TGTGCCAGCAGCTCGACAGGGGGCCAGCCCCAGCATTTT. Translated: CASSSTGGQPQHF.

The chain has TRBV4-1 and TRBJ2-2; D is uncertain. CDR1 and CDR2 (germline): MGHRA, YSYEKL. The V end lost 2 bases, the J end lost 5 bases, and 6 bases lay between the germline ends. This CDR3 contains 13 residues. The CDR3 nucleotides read TGCGCCAGCAGCCAATTAGTTACCGGGGAGCTGTTTTTT. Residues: CASSQLVTGELFF.

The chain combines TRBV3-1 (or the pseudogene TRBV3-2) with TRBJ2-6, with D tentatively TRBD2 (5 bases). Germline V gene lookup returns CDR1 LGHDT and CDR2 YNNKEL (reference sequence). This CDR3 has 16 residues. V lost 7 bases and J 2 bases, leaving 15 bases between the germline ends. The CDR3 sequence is CASNSLGAAGANVLTF. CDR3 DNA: TGTGCCAGCAACTCACTAGGAGCCGCTGGGGCCAACGTCCTGACTTTC.

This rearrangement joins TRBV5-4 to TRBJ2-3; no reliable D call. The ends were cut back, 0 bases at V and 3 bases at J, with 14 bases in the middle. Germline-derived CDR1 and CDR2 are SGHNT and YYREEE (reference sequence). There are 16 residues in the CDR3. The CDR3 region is CASSLVGLSTTDTQYF. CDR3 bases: TGTGCCAGCAGCTTGGTCGGATTGTCGACAACAGATACGCAGTATTTT. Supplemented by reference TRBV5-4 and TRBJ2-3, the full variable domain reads ETGVTQSPTHLIKTRGQQVTLRCSSQSGHNTVSWYQQALGQGPQFIFQYYREEENGRGNFPPRFSGLQFPNYSSELNVNALELDDSALYLCASSLVGLSTTDTQYFGPGTRLTVL.

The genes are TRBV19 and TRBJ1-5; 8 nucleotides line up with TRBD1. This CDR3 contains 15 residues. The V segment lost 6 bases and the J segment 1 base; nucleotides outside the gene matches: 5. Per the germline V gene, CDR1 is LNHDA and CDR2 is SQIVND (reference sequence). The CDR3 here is CASSLDRESNQPQHF. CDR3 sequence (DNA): TGTGCCAGTAGCCTGGACAGGGAGAGCAATCAGCCCCAGCATTTT.

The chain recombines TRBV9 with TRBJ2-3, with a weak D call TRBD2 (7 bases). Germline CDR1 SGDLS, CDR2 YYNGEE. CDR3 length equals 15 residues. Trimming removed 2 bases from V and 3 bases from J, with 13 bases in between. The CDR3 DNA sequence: TGTGCCAGCAGCGTCGGAGGGGGGGAAACAGATACGCAGTATTTT. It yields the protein CASSVGGGETDTQYF.

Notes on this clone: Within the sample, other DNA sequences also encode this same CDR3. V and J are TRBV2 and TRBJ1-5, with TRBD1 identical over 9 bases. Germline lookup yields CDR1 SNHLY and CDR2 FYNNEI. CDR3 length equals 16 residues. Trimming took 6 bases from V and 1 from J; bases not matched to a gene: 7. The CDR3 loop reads CASRGDREESNQPQHF. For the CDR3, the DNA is TGTGCCAGCAGGGGGGACAGGGAAGAGAGCAATCAGCCCCAGCATTTT.

CDR3 in amino acids: CASKEDRGPLYGYTF. CDR3 in DNA: TGTGCCAGCAAAGAGGACAGGGGGCCGCTCTATGGCTACACCTTC. The rearrangement links TRBV6-5 to TRBJ1-2; TRBD1 aligns across 11 bases. Germline assignment: CDR1 MNHEY and CDR2 SVGAGI. This CDR3 is built from 15 residues. J gave up 4 bases and V 7 bases, and 8 bases lay outside the gene matches.

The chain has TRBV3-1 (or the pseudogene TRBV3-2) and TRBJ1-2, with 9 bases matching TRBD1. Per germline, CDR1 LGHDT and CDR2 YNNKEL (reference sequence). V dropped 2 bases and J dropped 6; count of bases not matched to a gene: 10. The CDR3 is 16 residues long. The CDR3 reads CASSQWLGTGYNGYTF. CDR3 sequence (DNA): TGTGCCAGCAGCCAATGGTTAGGGACAGGGTATAATGGCTACACCTTC.

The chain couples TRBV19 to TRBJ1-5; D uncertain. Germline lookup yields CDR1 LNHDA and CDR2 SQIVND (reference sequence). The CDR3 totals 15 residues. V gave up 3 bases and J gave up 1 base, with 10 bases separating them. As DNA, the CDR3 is TGTGCCAGTAGTATGCAGGTAGGCAGCAATCAGCCCCAGCATTTT. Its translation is CASSMQVGSNQPQHF.

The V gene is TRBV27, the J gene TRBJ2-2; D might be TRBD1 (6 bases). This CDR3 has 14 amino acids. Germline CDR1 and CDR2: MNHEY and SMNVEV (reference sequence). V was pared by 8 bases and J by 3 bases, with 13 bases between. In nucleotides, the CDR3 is TGTGCCAGCTTGGACAACAGGGACACCGGGGAGCTGTTTTTT. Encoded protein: CASLDNRDTGELFF.

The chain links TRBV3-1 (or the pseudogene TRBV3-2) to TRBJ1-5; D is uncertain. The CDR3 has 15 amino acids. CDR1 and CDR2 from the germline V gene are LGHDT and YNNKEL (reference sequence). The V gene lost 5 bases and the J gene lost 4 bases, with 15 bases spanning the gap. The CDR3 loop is CASSKGGSANQPQHF. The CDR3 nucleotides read TGTGCCAGCAGCAAAGGAGGATCAGCGAATCAGCCCCAGCATTTT.

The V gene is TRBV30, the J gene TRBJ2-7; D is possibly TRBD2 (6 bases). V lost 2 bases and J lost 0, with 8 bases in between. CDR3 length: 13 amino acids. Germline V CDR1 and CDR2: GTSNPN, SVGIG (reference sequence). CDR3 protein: CAWSTGGSYEQYF. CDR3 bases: TGTGCCTGGAGTACCGGGGGCTCCTACGAGCAGTACTTC.

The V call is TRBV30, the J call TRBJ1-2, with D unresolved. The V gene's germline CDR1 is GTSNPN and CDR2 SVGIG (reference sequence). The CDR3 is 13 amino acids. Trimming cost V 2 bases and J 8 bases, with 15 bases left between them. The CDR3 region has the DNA TGTGCCTGGAGTATACGGGGTTTAGGGGGCTACACCTTC. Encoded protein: CAWSIRGLGGYTF.

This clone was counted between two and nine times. The CDR3 reads CASTGGPSVGELFF. In DNA form, the CDR3 reads TGTGCCAGTACGGGAGGGCCTTCGGTCGGGGAGCTGTTTTTT. The chain recombines TRBV19 with TRBJ2-2, with 8 positions matching TRBD2. The CDR3 loop spans 14 amino acids. From germline, CDR1 is LNHDA and CDR2 SQIVND (reference sequence). Trimming took 7 bases from V and 7 from J; bases not matched to a gene: 8.

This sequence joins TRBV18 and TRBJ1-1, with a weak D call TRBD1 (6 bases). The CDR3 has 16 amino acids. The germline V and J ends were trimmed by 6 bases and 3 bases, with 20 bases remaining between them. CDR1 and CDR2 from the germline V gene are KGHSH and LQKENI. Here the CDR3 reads CASSSTAGVVDTEAFF. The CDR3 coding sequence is TGTGCCAGCTCGTCAACGGCAGGGGTGGTTGACACTGAAGCTTTCTTT.

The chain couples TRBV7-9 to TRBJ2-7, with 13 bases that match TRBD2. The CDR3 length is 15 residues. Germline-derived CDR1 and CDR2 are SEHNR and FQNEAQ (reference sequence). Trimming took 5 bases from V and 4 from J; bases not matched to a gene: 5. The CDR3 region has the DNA TGTGCCAGCAGCCCCACTAGCGGGGGGGGTTACGAGCAGTACTTC. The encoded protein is CASSPTSGGGYEQYF.

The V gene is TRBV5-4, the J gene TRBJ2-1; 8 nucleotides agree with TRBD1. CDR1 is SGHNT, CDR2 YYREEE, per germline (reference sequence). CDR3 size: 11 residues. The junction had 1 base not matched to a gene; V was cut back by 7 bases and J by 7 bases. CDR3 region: CASRTGNEQFF. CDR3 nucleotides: TGTGCCAGCCGGACAGGGAATGAGCAGTTCTTC.

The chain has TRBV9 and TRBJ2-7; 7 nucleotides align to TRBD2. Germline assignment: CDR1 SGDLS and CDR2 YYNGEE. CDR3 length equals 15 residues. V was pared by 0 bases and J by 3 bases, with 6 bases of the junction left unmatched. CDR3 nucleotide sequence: TGTGCCAGCAGCGTAGGTCTGGGGGACTACTACGAGCAGTACTTC. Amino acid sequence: CASSVGLGDYYEQYF.

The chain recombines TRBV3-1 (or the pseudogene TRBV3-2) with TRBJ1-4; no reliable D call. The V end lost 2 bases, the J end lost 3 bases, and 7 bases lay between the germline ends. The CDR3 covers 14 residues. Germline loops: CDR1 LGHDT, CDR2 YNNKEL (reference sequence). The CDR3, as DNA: TGTGCCAGCAGCCAAAACCAGGCTAATGAAAAACTGTTTTTT. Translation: CASSQNQANEKLFF.

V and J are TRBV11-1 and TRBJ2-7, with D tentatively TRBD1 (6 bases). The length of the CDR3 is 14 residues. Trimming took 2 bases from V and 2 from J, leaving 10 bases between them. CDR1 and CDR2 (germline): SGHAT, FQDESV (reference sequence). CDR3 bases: TGTGCCAGCAGCTTATATACAGGGCCCTACGAGCAGTACTTC. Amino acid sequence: CASSLYTGPYEQYF.